This T cell receptor beta chain was identified in a study of OX40 agonist ivuxolimab in advanced cancers. Background for the entire study: Ivuxolimab was an agonistic, fully human IgG2 monoclonal antibody directed against OX40 (CD134), a costimulatory receptor. Peripheral TCRbeta sequencing aimed to test whether ivuxolimab altered TCR sequence diversity and caused clonal T-cell expansion. Prior anti-PD-1, anti-PD-L1 or anti-CTLA-4 therapy was permitted, and 40% to 50% of dose-escalation patients had received checkpoint inhibitors. Three dose-escalation patients achieved partial responses, one with hepatocellular carcinoma and two with cutaneous melanoma. Intravenous ivuxolimab was administered to patients every 2 weeks at six dose levels: 0.01, 0.1, 0.3, 1.5, 3 and 10 mg/kg. In the dose-escalation cohort, 75% to 85% of patients were male, and the mean age was 60 years with a range of roughly 20 to 85. Among the roughly 52 dose-escalation patients, about 20 had hepatocellular carcinoma, 15 melanoma, 9 renal cell carcinoma and 9 head and neck cancer. The paper describes the monotherapy dose-escalation part (N of about 47 patients) of the phase I trial of ivuxolimab. Beyond this particular receptor, the publication reports: Low levels of normalized T-cell clonal expansion were also shown by some nonresponding patients. In the 0.1-3.0 mg/kg groups, partial responders had among the lowest normalized peripheral clonal expansion, particularly in CD8+ T cells. After ivuxolimab, CD8+ T cells had more expanded clones than CD4+ T cells on average. Clonal expansion of both CD4+ and CD8+ blood T cells was observed from baseline to week 6 at doses 0.1 to 3.0 mg/kg. The antigen specificity of the peripheral T cells that underwent clonal expansion was not determined.

Genomic DNA was extracted from sorted cells for sequencing of the TCRbeta CDR3 region. The immunoSEQ Assay was used to sequence the TCRbeta CDR3 regions. As stored in TCRdb, this immuneACCESS dataset retains in-frame rearrangements with V and J assigned. A fraction of the clones does not appear; measured against another copy, unresolved V genes explain less than half of the discrepancy, and the remainder lacks a known reason. Present in this sample are around 35,000 clones, around 80% of which were seen just once. The ten largest clones capture around a fifth of the sample. The trial excluded patients who had a history of autoimmune disease or were on systemic immunosuppression. Peripheral blood for TCR sequencing was drawn from every dose cohort at baseline, at cycle 4 day 1 and at cycle 7 day 1. Samples came from an open-label, multicenter, first-in-human phase I dose-escalation trial of ivuxolimab. The trial enrolled adults with locally advanced or metastatic head and neck squamous cell, hepatocellular, melanoma or renal cell carcinoma. Before TCR sequencing, CD4+ T cells and CD8+ T cells were sorted from peripheral blood as separate populations.

The CDR3 covers 15 residues, taking in both the cysteine and the phenylalanine. The retained sequence is limited to the CDR3, 45 bases, with the frame set at the first base. V and J are truncated by 4 bases and 0 bases respectively, leaving an intervening sequence of 11 bases. According to the germline V gene (reference sequence), CDR1 reads LNHDA and CDR2 reads SQIVND. Concerning this clone: The clone's antigen remains unknown. No base-level quality is on record; no much larger clone is a single base apart.

The sequence was obtained from an adult with an advanced solid tumor such as melanoma, head and neck, liver or kidney cancer. Rearrangement joined TRBV19 to TRBJ2-3; the D region possibly corresponds to TRBD2 (6 bases align). Here the sequenced sample was CD4+ or CD8+ T cells sorted from blood, taken in a trial of the OX40 agonist ivuxolimab. The CDR3 has the sequence CASSTGGVSTDTQYF. The DNA sequence is given as TGTGCCAGTAGTACCGGAGGGGTTAGCACAGATACGCAGTATTTT.